The TCR beta chain under discussion was sequenced for a study of identical twins. This CDR3 region has 12 residues. Germline CDR1 is SEHNR and CDR2 is FQNEAQ (reference sequence). V shed 3 bases and J shed 6 bases, with 9 bases lying between them. TCRdb passed the 5' RACE reads through MiXCR, listing each CDR3 protein once. The sample gives 460,000 or so distinct CDR3 sequences, 12% to 15% of which show up once; approximately 0.52% is in the top ten. This sample was also put to use in a study of yellow fever vaccine responses in identical twins.

The source of this sequence is a woman aged 18-35 years in good health. Material: CD4+ T cells sorted from blood. The chain couples TRBV7-9 to TRBJ2-7; D ambiguous. The CDR3 region has the DNA TGTGCCAGCAGCTTTGGGGATCTCGAGCAGTACTTC. It is translated as CASSFGDLEQYF.